This TCR beta chain was identified in a study of T cell responses to AZD1222 COVID-19 vaccine. General study results and limits: Reports indicate that nearly half of spike-specific TCRs are directed at unmutated variant regions. Spike-specific TCR repertoires showed rising breadth and depth after two AZD1222 doses.

The CDR3 runs to 11 residues. The V end lost 4 bases, the J end lost 11 bases, and 11 bases lay between the germline ends. Germline loops: CDR1 SNHLY, CDR2 FYNNEI. Regarding this clone: Its antigen is as yet unknown.

Only in-frame clones appear in the TCRdb table, and some are missing; sequencing was by immunoSEQ multiplex PCR. The repertoire holds more than 150,000 clones, with 80% to 90% as singletons. The chain couples TRBV2 to TRBJ1-1, with D uncertain. Sequenced material: peripheral blood, taken on day 0 of AZD1222 vaccination. The origin of this receptor is an adult in good health. CDR3 DNA: TGTGCCAGCAGTGGCGGGCTTGCTGCTTTCTTT. This gives the protein CASSGGLAAFF. Together with reference TRBV2 and TRBJ1-1, the CDR3 gives the full variable domain: EPEVTQTPSHQVTQMGQEVILRCVPISNHLYFYWYRQILGQKVEFLVSFYNNEISEKSEIFDDQFSVERPDGSNFTLKIRSTKLEDSAMYFCASSGGLAAFFGQGTRLTVV.